The T cell receptor beta chain described here comes from a study of shared clonotypes between healthy human individuals (dated by TCRdb to about 2020). Background for the entire study: A few men and two women, aged 18 to 49 years, made up the cohort. Per donor, three plates each were used for CD4 naive and CD4 memory, two for CD8 naive, and one for CD8 memory. To estimate repertoire size and how much clonotype sharing occurs between individuals, the study deeply sequenced the blood TCR repertoires of 5 or 6 healthy adults. Different laboratories and diverse techniques were used to prepare libraries and sequence TCR repertoires, to increase sequencing depth and limit assay-specific biases. Each donor's leukapheresis produced roughly between roughly 0.9 and 8.9 billion PBMCs. Study-level results and caveats: Naive subsets generally had larger estimated clonotype richness than memory subsets. When a few donors were compared, the shared fraction of clonotypes was around 5% for naive CD4, roughly 3.4% for naive CD8, roughly 2.5% for memory CD4, and 0.35% to 0.4% for memory CD8. Only blood was sampled, and tissue TCR repertoires likely differ from those in blood. Incomplete sequencing was indicated by rarefaction of sorted-subset datasets, despite the large sequencing depth. Pairwise subsampling led to the expectation that sequencing depth would affect the degree of clonotype sharing among donors. Higher generation probabilities were observed for clonotypes shared by all four sorted-subset donors than for non-shared clonotypes. The genetic and exposure-history diversity represented was limited by the small number of donors.

V is trimmed back by 3 bases and J by 8 bases, and the junction contains 7 bases that no gene match accounts for. The CDR3, cysteine through phenylalanine, is 14 amino acids long. The retained sequence is limited to the CDR3, 42 bases, with the frame set at the first base. Based on the germline V gene, the CDR1 and CDR2 sequences are SGDLS and YYNGEE. Using the deep immunoSEQ assay, TCR CDR3 regions were amplified from genomic DNA by multiplex PCR. Genomic DNA extracted from each cell subset was distributed evenly over all wells of several immunoSEQ 96-well plates, and each plate served as one replicate. Each replicate PCR for sorted subsets received about 0.2 ug genomic DNA, equal to roughly 33,000 T cell genomes. Purified libraries were measured with a Qubit 3.0 fluorometer, size-checked on a Bioanalyzer 2100, and measured again with the KAPA Library Quantification kit. Every immunoSEQ 96-well plate was sequenced on a separate single-read 150-cycle Illumina NextSeq 550 flow cell. The authors' pipeline ran thus. Because the immunoSEQ output held only junctional sequences and lacked quality scores, the filtering could not match the filtering applied to full-length reads. Sequences were annotated with PyIR, a Python wrapper for IgBLAST v1.9, and V/J genes and CDR3 were assigned using IMGT germline references. Any read was removed if the V/J assignment was weak (E-value above 1e-6), the CDR3 was missing, or the read contained stop codons, out-of-frame junctions, or ambiguous translated residues. V3J clonotypes were defined as sequences sharing an identical inferred V gene, J gene, and CDR3 amino acid sequence. The percentage overlap between two repertoires was calculated by dividing the number of shared unique clonotypes by the size of the smaller repertoire. Three approaches were used to assess repertoire richness: RTK rarefaction, the Chao1 estimator, and Recon v2.1 estimates of unobserved clonotypes. For all TCRbeta clonotypes obtained by the gDNA method from a handful of donors, generation probabilities were computed with OLGA. Imported from immuneACCESS, the table was reduced by TCRdb to in-frame sequences with V and J called. These copies leave out some clones; in studies compared against another copy, an unresolved V gene accounts for under half, and the cause of the remainder is not known. The V and J calls and clone size were taken over from that table, and D and trimming were inferred from the DNA. Across this sample there are around 2.5 million clones, with under 95% seen only once. Together, the top ten hold more than 0.35% of the sample.

The donors were healthy, HIV-negative adults with no recently reported acute infections or vaccinations. Every donor was a Caucasian adult residing in Nashville, Tennessee, USA. CD4+ T cells were enriched by magnetic negative selection, after which naive cells were positively selected on CD45RA and the negative fraction was taken as the memory subset. After blood collection by leukapheresis, PBMCs were isolated using Ficoll-Histopaque density gradient centrifugation and then cryopreserved in the vapor phase of liquid nitrogen. Purity and quantity of every magnetically sorted T cell population were checked by analytical flow cytometry. Genomic DNA was isolated from each sorted fraction and quantified by UV absorbance on a Nanodrop 2000c. As for this clone: The clone's antigen remains unknown. No qualities accompany the bases; no much larger clone lies one base away. This CDR3 is also generated by other DNA sequences in the sample.

The source material was naive CD4+ T cells from PBMCs. The sample's cell subset or site label, in plain terms: CD45RA+ positively selected. The rearranged chain carries TRBV9 and TRBJ2-1; TRBD1 matches 8 bases in the middle. The clonotype comes from a man between 18 and 35 years old in good health. Some clones in this sample may be carry-over from other donors' samples. The bases read TGTGCCAGCAGCGCCAGGACAGGGCTTGATGAGCAGTTCTTC. Its translation is CASSARTGLDEQFF.